Detailed here is one T cell receptor beta chain. This entry comes from a study of blood T cell repertoires in COVID-19. This CDR3 is 15 amino acids long. Trimming left V 7 bases short and J 5 bases short, with 20 bases between. Germline V CDR1 and CDR2: MDHEN, SYDVKM. Per the authors' pipeline: Amplifying reference gene primers gave estimates of nucleated cell counts. Data came from immunoSEQ multiplex PCR; TCRdb stores just in-frame clones and leaves some out. V, J and clone size were drawn from that table, and D and trimming were deduced from the DNA. The sample has about 120,000 clones, 65% to 85% seen once; the top ten hold approximately 3.9%. Study members were between about 18 and 95 years old and lived in around 24 US regions. The study counted Cohort 3 donors as recovered given two negative PCRs, clearance, or symptom resolution.

The sequenced material came from PBMCs or T cells enriched from blood (not recorded which). The TCR sequence derives from a woman in her twenties or thirties who had recovered from COVID-19. V usage is TRBV28 and J usage is TRBJ1-1; weak D call: TRBD1 (6 bases). This CDR3 reads CASTISGVTKTEAFF. The CDR3 DNA is TGTGCCAGCACCATTTCAGGGGTCACCAAGACTGAAGCTTTCTTT.